The 2 T cell receptor beta chains reported below all come from one sample, sequenced in a study of blood T cells in healthy people across ages (dated by TCRdb to the mid-2010s). The library was generated by 5' RACE. The instrument was an Illumina HiSeq 2500. A second PCR of roughly 7 to 12 cycles was run with a J-beta primer mix and a sample-barcoded 5' primer. TCRdb reanalyzed the raw reads on its own, using fastp at Q25 for trimming and MiXCR for clone calling, and kept in-frame beta chains. Rows with one shared CDR3 protein collapse into an entry with the most common genes and DNA. Across this sample there are 1,500,000 or so distinct CDR3 sequences, with roughly two fifths seen only once. Just over 4% of the sample is held by the ten biggest clonotypes. The source material was blood. The receptors stem from a young woman in good health.

This chain connects TRBV27 to TRBJ2-1, with TRBD1 matching over 11 bases. The J segment lost 9 bases and the V segment lost 1 base, leaving 5 bases of the junction unmatched. Per germline, CDR1 MNHEY and CDR2 SMNVEV (reference sequence). This CDR3 comprises 15 residues. CDR3 bases: TGTGCCAGCAGTTTATGGGACAGGGGGTATCGTGAGCAGTTCTTC. Protein sequence: CASSLWDRGYREQFF.

The V gene is TRBV5-1, the J gene TRBJ2-1; no definite D call. Germline CDR1 and CDR2: SGHRS and YFSETQ. Between the trimmed V and J ends, which lost 0 bases and 10 bases, there was a span of 11 bases. CDR3 size: 13 residues. The CDR3 protein is CASSLGPTGEQFF. The CDR3 nucleotides are TGCGCCAGCAGCTTGGGTCCGACCGGCGAGCAGTTCTTC.